Listed here are 9 T cell receptor beta chains from one sample, sequenced in a study of shared clonotypes between healthy human individuals. Repertoires were generated with immunoSEQ multiplex PCR, while TCRdb's copy carries only in-frame clones and drops some. The sample includes approximately 1,500,000 clones, approximately 98% of them seen just once. Sequencing was carried out using naive CD4+ T cells sorted from blood. Subset: CD45RA+ positively selected. The origin of the receptors is a man aged 25 to 40 in good health.

The rearrangement links TRBV9 to TRBJ2-5; TRBD1 might be the D (6 bases). Germline CDR1 SGDLS, CDR2 YYNGEE. CDR3 length: 15 amino acids. The V end lost 4 bases, the J end lost 5 bases, and 18 bases lay between the germline ends. The CDR3 here is CASSPGVGVWETQYF. CDR3 coding DNA: TGTGCCAGCAGCCCAGGGGTAGGGGTATGGGAGACCCAGTACTTC.

The chain has TRBV29-1 and TRBJ1-2, with a weak D call TRBD1 (6 bases). The CDR3 is 13 residues long. The V gene's germline CDR1 is SQVTM and CDR2 ANQGSEA. The V gene lost 0 bases and the J gene lost 8 bases, with 13 bases spanning the gap. CDR3 sequence (DNA): TGCAGCGTTGAAGATGGCCAGGGGATAGGCTACACCTTC. It yields the protein CSVEDGQGIGYTF.

To note about this clone: Other DNA variants within this sample encode the same CDR3. The chain combines TRBV5-1 with TRBJ2-7; TRBD1 aligns across 8 bases. CDR1 is SGHRS and CDR2 is YFSETQ in the germline V gene. V trimming: 0 bases; J trimming: 5 bases; junction bases outside the gene matches: 4. CDR3 length equals 14 residues. CDR3 coding DNA: TGCGCCAGCAGCTTGGGCCAGGGGGCAGACGAGCAGTACTTC. Translated, it gives CASSLGQGADEQYF.

The CDR3 DNA reads as TGTGCCAGCAGTTCATATCCGGGGGACAACTATGGCTACACCTTC. Its protein is CASSSYPGDNYGYTF. V is TRBV28 and J is TRBJ1-2, with D tentatively TRBD1 (5 bases). The length of the CDR3 is 15 residues. Germline V gene lookup returns CDR1 MDHEN and CDR2 SYDVKM. The ends were cut back, 4 bases at V and 2 bases at J, with 14 bases in the middle.

V usage is TRBV15 and J usage is TRBJ2-5; D is possibly TRBD1 or TRBD2 (6 bases each). This CDR3 has 12 residues. Germline lookup yields CDR1 LNHNV and CDR2 YYDKDF (reference sequence). The V end was cut by 2 bases, the J end by 9 bases, with 10 bases between. CDR3 residues: CATSRSGAAQYF. The CDR3 bases are TGTGCCACCAGCAGATCGGGGGCGGCCCAGTACTTC.

The chain uses TRBV7-2 and TRBJ2-5, with 11 bases fitting TRBD2. The CDR3 runs to 17 residues. CDR1 is SGHTA, CDR2 FQGNSA, per germline. J was trimmed by 4 bases and V by 5 bases; bases with no gene match: 12. The CDR3 bases are TGTGCCAGCAGCCCCGTGGGACTAGCGGTAGGCCCAGAGACCCAGTACTTC. Its translation is CASSPVGLAVGPETQYF.

The chain joins TRBV4-1 to TRBJ2-3; either TRBD1 or TRBD2 may supply D (5 bases each). CDR1 is MGHRA and CDR2 is YSYEKL in the germline V gene. V was cut by 11 bases and J by 0 bases, with 18 bases left in between. The CDR3 runs 15 residues. DNA of the CDR3: TGCGCCGCCAGATCTGGGACCCGGAGCACAGATACGCAGTATTTT. Translated, it gives CAARSGTRSTDTQYF.

J is TRBJ2-1 and V is TRBV9, with D perhaps assigned TRBD1 or TRBD2 (7 bases each). This CDR3 is built from 16 residues. V was cut by 6 bases and J by 4 bases, with 20 bases left in between. Germline assignment: CDR1 SGDLS and CDR2 YYNGEE. CDR3 amino acids: CASTQGERGGYNEQFF. As DNA, the CDR3 is TGTGCCAGCACGCAGGGGGAGCGGGGAGGGTACAATGAGCAGTTCTTC.

The rearrangement links TRBV5-5 to TRBJ2-5; either TRBD1 or TRBD2 may supply D (5 bases each). Looked up from germline, CDR1 is SGHKS and CDR2 is YYEKEE (reference sequence). This CDR3 region has 13 residues. The V end lost 6 bases, the J end lost 5 bases, and 14 bases lay between the germline ends. DNA for the CDR3: TGTGCCAGCATCAAGGGGCGCGGGGAGACCCAGTACTTC. Translated: CASIKGRGETQYF.